The clone carrying this T cell receptor beta chain was detected only a few times. This sample was included in a study of CD8+ T cells in alopecia areata. Study details: People stayed on tofacitinib for 6 to 18 months, then stopped the drug for 6 months.

Extracted RNA was reverse transcribed, and the resulting cDNA served as sequencing template. Produced via immunoSEQ multiplex PCR; TCRdb's table is partial and in-frame only. The sample includes fewer than 100,000 clones, roughly 42% of them seen just once. The TCR sequence derives from a human donor with alopecia areata. The sequencing input was CD4+ T cells sorted from blood.

This CDR3 reads CASSLDRGLNQPQHF. The CDR3 DNA reads as TGCGCCAGCAGCTTGGATAGGGGGCTTAATCAGCCCCAGCATTTT. The chain has TRBV5-1 and TRBJ1-5, with 7 bases fitting TRBD1. The CDR3 has 15 amino acids. V shed 0 bases, J shed 4 bases, and the junction held 4 bases outside the gene matches. Germline CDR1 SGHRS, CDR2 YFSETQ. The full variable domain, with the rest looked up from reference TRBV5-1 and TRBJ1-5, is KAGVTQTPRYLIKTRGQQVTLSCSPISGHRSVSWYQQTPGQGLQFLFEYFSETQRNKGNFPGRFSGRQFSNSRSEMNVSTLELGDSALYLCASSLDRGLNQPQHFGDGTRLSIL.